Following are 25 T cell receptor beta chains from one sample sequenced in a study of blood T cell repertoires in COVID-19. Using immunoSEQ multiplex PCR, the repertoire was profiled, and TCRdb retains in-frame clones only, with some absent. The sample contains about 120,000 clones, approximately 91% of which appear only once. Sequenced material: peripheral blood. The origin of the receptors is a woman aged 70-85 years who had recovered from COVID-19.

The CDR3, as DNA: TGTGCCAGCAGTTTCTACAGGGCACAGCCCCAGCATTTT. This codes for CASSFYRAQPQHF. V usage is TRBV28 and J usage is TRBJ1-5; TRBD1 might be the D (6 bases). Germline V gives CDR1 MDHEN, CDR2 SYDVKM. The CDR3 covers 13 residues. V was shortened by 3 bases and J by 7 bases, with 10 bases between the two germline ends.

The rearrangement joins TRBV5-4 to TRBJ2-1; D unclear. Trimming took 0 bases from V and 10 from J, leaving 23 bases between them. Germline V gene data show CDR1 as SGHNT and CDR2 as YYREEE (reference sequence). CDR3 length: 17 amino acids. The CDR3, as DNA: TGTGCCAGCAGCTTGGACCCGGTCCCAGACATCCACATAGAGCAGTTCTTC. Translation: CASSLDPVPDIHIEQFF.

The chain has TRBV5-1 and TRBJ2-7; no definite D call. Germline V lookup: CDR1 SGHRS, CDR2 YFSETQ. V lost 0 bases, J lost 3 bases, and 7 bases lay in between. There are 13 residues in the CDR3. The chain's CDR3 is CASSLELHYEQYF. Written as DNA, the CDR3 is TGCGCCAGCAGCTTGGAACTTCACTACGAGCAGTACTTC.

The chain uses TRBV12-3 or TRBV12-4 and TRBJ2-3; possibly TRBD2 for D (6 bases). The CDR3 is 12 residues long. The germline V and J ends were trimmed by 4 bases and 8 bases, with 10 bases remaining between them. The CDR3 spells CASSWEDGTQYF. Here the CDR3 DNA reads TGTGCCAGCAGTTGGGAGGACGGTACGCAGTATTTT.

The chain links TRBV11-2 to TRBJ2-4, with D maybe TRBD2 (5 bases). Trimming cost V 5 bases and J 9 bases, with 17 bases left between them. The CDR3 length is 14 residues. Germline CDR1 reads SGHAT; CDR2 reads FQNNGV. The CDR3 sequence is CASSLSTSMPIQYF. The DNA of the CDR3 is TGTGCCAGCAGCCTATCTACTAGTATGCCCATTCAGTACTTC.

This chain uses TRBV7-2 with TRBJ1-3, with 9 nucleotides matching TRBD1. V was clipped by 5 bases and J by 6 bases; unmatched bases: 8. Germline V gene sequence: CDR1 SGHTA, CDR2 FQGNSA. This CDR3 is built from 15 residues. The CDR3 is CASSEHRGRPNTIYF. CDR3 nucleotide sequence: TGTGCCAGCAGCGAGCACAGGGGGCGCCCAAACACCATATATTTT.

The rearrangement links TRBV4-1 to TRBJ2-1; D possibly corresponds to TRBD1 (6 bases). CDR1 and CDR2 (germline): MGHRA, YSYEKL. The CDR3 loop spans 14 amino acids. V was pared by 4 bases and J by 6 bases, with 13 bases between. CDR3 in DNA: TGCGCCAGCAGCCGGGAACAGGGTAGCAATGAGCAGTTCTTC. It translates to CASSREQGSNEQFF.

This clone has just one count. The V call is TRBV9, the J call TRBJ2-7; 12 positions agree with TRBD2. Per the germline V gene, CDR1 is SGDLS and CDR2 is YYNGEE. The CDR3 consists of 19 residues. The V gene end was trimmed by 4 bases and the J gene end by 7 bases; junction bases not matched to a gene: 21. CDR3: CASSRPGTGLAGGPREQYF. The CDR3 bases are TGTGCCAGCAGCCGACCTGGGACAGGGCTAGCGGGAGGGCCGCGGGAGCAGTACTTC. The full variable domain, with the rest looked up from reference TRBV9 and TRBJ2-7, is DSGVTQTPKHLITATGQRVTLRCSPRSGDLSVYWYQQSLDQGLQFLIQYYNGEERAKGNILERFSAQQFPDLHSELNLSSLELGDSALYFCASSRPGTGLAGGPREQYFGPGTRLTVT.

As DNA, the CDR3 is TGTGCCAGCAGATGGCGGGGTGGCAATGAGCAGTTCTTC. Its translation is CASRWRGGNEQFF. The rearrangement joins TRBV27 to TRBJ2-1, with D possibly being TRBD2 (6 bases). V gave up 6 bases and J gave up 6 bases, with 12 bases separating them. CDR3 length: 13 residues. CDR1 and CDR2 (germline): MNHEY, SMNVEV (reference sequence).

The genes are TRBV2 and TRBJ2-3; 7 nucleotides line up with TRBD2. The junction had 14 bases not matched to a gene; V was cut back by 4 bases and J by 1 base. The CDR3 has 18 residues. Germline CDR1 reads SNHLY; CDR2 reads FYNNEI. CDR3 residues: CASSGSSGWSVGTDTQYF. Here the CDR3 DNA reads TGTGCCAGCAGTGGGTCTAGCGGATGGTCCGTTGGCACAGATACGCAGTATTTT.

This chain links TRBV28 with TRBJ1-2; D remains unclear. CDR3 length equals 14 residues. V was trimmed by 5 bases and J by 0 bases, leaving 10 bases between them. CDR1 MDHEN and CDR2 SYDVKM come from the germline V gene. The CDR3 nucleotides are TGTGCCAGCAGTCCTCATCTAGCTAACTATGGCTACACCTTC. Encoded protein: CASSPHLANYGYTF.

The chain has TRBV5-1 and TRBJ2-5; 11 bases fit TRBD2. The J segment lost 1 base and the V segment lost 2 bases, leaving 4 bases of the junction unmatched. Per germline, CDR1 SGHRS and CDR2 YFSETQ. This CDR3 has 16 residues. CDR3: CASSFLAGGSQETQYF. The CDR3 DNA reads as TGCGCCAGCAGCTTCCTAGCGGGGGGTAGCCAAGAGACCCAGTACTTC.

The chain couples TRBV4-3 to TRBJ2-2, with D possibly being TRBD1 (5 bases). V shed 3 bases and J shed 4 bases, with 12 bases lying between them. Germline V lookup: CDR1 LGHNA, CDR2 YSLEER. The CDR3 spans 15 residues. The CDR3 here is CASSQKYRTTGELFF. In DNA, the CDR3 is TGCGCCAGCAGCCAGAAATACAGGACCACCGGGGAGCTGTTTTTT.

The genes are TRBV4-3 and TRBJ2-2; TRBD2 might be the D (6 bases). Deletions cut 0 bases from V and 1 base from J, with 15 bases between. Germline lookup yields CDR1 LGHNA and CDR2 YSLEER. CDR3 length: 18 residues. CDR3 region: CASSQELLALLNTGELFF. The DNA of the CDR3 is TGCGCCAGCAGCCAAGAATTACTAGCCCTCTTGAACACCGGGGAGCTGTTTTTT.

The CDR3 reads CSAGRELYEQYF. CDR3 DNA sequence: TGCAGCGCAGGGCGGGAGCTGTACGAGCAGTACTTC. The rearrangement uses TRBV29-1 and TRBJ2-7, with 7 bases fitting TRBD2. In germline, CDR1 is SQVTM, CDR2 ANQGSEA. The CDR3 length is 12 residues. V was clipped by 7 bases and J by 4 bases; unmatched bases: 7.

The CDR3 spells CASSLVYQGGGNQPQHF. CDR3 DNA sequence: TGTGCCAGCAGCTTAGTTTATCAGGGGGGAGGCAATCAGCCCCAGCATTTT. The chain carries TRBV7-2 and TRBJ1-5; 7 nucleotides align to TRBD1. The J segment lost 2 bases and the V segment lost 1 base, leaving 8 bases of the junction unmatched. Germline V gives CDR1 SGHTA, CDR2 FQGNSA. The CDR3 length is 17 residues.

The chain is built from TRBV18 and TRBJ1-1; the D gene is possibly TRBD1 (6 bases). With 4 bases removed from V and 5 bases from J, the gap between germline ends came to 20 bases. CDR1 and CDR2 (germline): KGHSH, LQKENI. The CDR3 extends over 16 amino acids. Here the CDR3 reads CASSREPGEMGTEAFF. The CDR3 nucleotides are TGTGCCAGCTCACGAGAGCCAGGGGAGATGGGGACTGAAGCTTTCTTT.

This chain joins TRBV5-4 and TRBJ1-2, with 8 bases identical to TRBD1. Unmatched junction bases numbered 2, after V lost 1 base and J lost 3 bases. Germline lookup yields CDR1 SGHNT and CDR2 YYREEE (reference sequence). The CDR3 contains 14 residues. In nucleotides, the CDR3 is TGTGCCAGCAGCTTGCACAGGGGGGACTATGGCTACACCTTC. This encodes CASSLHRGDYGYTF.

This chain joins TRBV6-5 and TRBJ2-1; 7 bases are shared with TRBD1. This CDR3 has 13 residues. Looked up from germline, CDR1 is MNHEY and CDR2 is SVGAGI. Losses at the gene ends were 6 bases for V and 7 bases for J; bases not matched to a gene: 6. The CDR3 DNA reads as TGTGCCAGCAGCAGACAGGGTCGGAATGAGCAGTTCTTC. Protein: CASSRQGRNEQFF.

The CDR3, as DNA: TGTGCCAGCACCGGGGGACAGGGGAACACTGAAGCTTTCTTT. Its protein product is CASTGGQGNTEAFF. The chain combines TRBV7-3 with TRBJ1-1, with 9 bases that match TRBD1. The germline V gene has CDR1 SGHTA and CDR2 FQGTGA. This CDR3 contains 14 residues. The ends lost 7 bases at V and 1 base at J; junction bases unmatched: 4.

This sequence joins TRBV11-2 and TRBJ2-5, with 12 bases fitting TRBD2. There are 16 residues in the CDR3. Unmatched junction bases numbered 4, after V lost 1 base and J lost 4 bases. Germline V gene data show CDR1 as SGHAT and CDR2 as FQNNGV. The CDR3 sequence is CASSLARTSGIETQYF. The CDR3 DNA reads TGTGCCAGCAGCTTAGCTCGGACTAGCGGGATAGAGACCCAGTACTTC.

The chain combines TRBV14 with TRBJ1-3; 7 bases line up with TRBD1. V trimming: 4 bases; J trimming: 0 bases; junction bases outside the gene matches: 6. Germline CDR1 SGHDN, CDR2 FVKESK. This CDR3 comprises 16 residues. The CDR3 loop is CASSRLTGVSGNTIYF. The CDR3 bases are TGTGCCAGCAGCCGATTAACAGGGGTCTCTGGAAACACCATATATTTT.

Details on this clone: The identical CDR3 is also encoded by other nucleotide sequences in the sample. The chain employs TRBV7-2 and TRBJ2-1; TRBD2 matches 11 bases. The CDR3 extends over 16 amino acids. V shed 2 bases and J 6 bases; nucleotides not matched to a gene: 6. Germline lookup yields CDR1 SGHTA and CDR2 FQGNSA. The CDR3 region is CASSLRLAGGGNEQFF. The DNA for the CDR3 is TGTGCCAGCAGCTTAAGGCTAGCGGGGGGTGGCAATGAGCAGTTCTTC.

The chain carries TRBV6-1 and TRBJ2-7; D not resolved. Per germline, CDR1 MNHNS and CDR2 SASEGT. Trimming removed 2 bases at V and 5 bases at J, with 13 bases between. CDR3 size: 14 residues. CDR3 residues: CASSEQRLGNEQYF. CDR3 DNA: TGTGCCAGCAGTGAACAGAGACTCGGCAACGAGCAGTACTTC.

J is TRBJ1-5 and V is TRBV28; D is unclear. V was cut by 7 bases and J by 7 bases, with 11 bases left in between. Germline V lookup: CDR1 MDHEN, CDR2 SYDVKM. The length of the CDR3 is 12 residues. The CDR3 DNA sequence: TGTGCCAGCACCGACTCCGGGCAGCCCCAGCATTTT. This gives the protein CASTDSGQPQHF.